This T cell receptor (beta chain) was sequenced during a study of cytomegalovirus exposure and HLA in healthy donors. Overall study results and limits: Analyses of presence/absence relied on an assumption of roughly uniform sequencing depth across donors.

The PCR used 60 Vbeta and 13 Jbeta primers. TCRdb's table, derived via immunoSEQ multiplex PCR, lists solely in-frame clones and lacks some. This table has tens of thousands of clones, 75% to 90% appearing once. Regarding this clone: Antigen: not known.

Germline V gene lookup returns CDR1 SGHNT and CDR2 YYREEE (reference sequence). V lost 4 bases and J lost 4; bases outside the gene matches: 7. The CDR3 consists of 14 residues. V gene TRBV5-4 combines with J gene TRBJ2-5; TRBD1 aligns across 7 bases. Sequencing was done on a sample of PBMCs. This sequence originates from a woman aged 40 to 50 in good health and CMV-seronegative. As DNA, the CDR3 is TGTGCCAGCAGCGTTGACAGGGTTTTAGAGACCCAGTACTTC. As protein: CASSVDRVLETQYF. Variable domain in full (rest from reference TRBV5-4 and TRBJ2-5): ETGVTQSPTHLIKTRGQQVTLRCSSQSGHNTVSWYQQALGQGPQFIFQYYREEENGRGNFPPRFSGLQFPNYSSELNVNALELDDSALYLCASSVDRVLETQYFGPGTRLLVL.